A single sample gave rise to the 9 T cell receptor beta chains below, sequenced in a study of T cells in localized non-small cell lung cancer. This table comes from immunoSEQ multiplex PCR, and its TCRdb copy is limited to in-frame clones, with some not included. The repertoire holds approximately 100,000 clones, with roughly 91% as singletons. Source: PBMCs, taken before any cancer treatment. The receptors here all came from a woman aged 35 to 75 with stage II squamous cell lung carcinoma.

This sequence joins TRBV27 and TRBJ2-3; 13 bases align to TRBD2. J was trimmed by 7 bases and V by 2 bases; bases with no gene match: 6. CDR1 is MNHEY, CDR2 SMNVEV, per germline (reference sequence). The CDR3 has 16 amino acids. The CDR3 nucleotides are TGTGCCAGCAGTTTAGCTACTAGCGGGAGGGCCAATACGCAGTATTTT. Translated, it gives CASSLATSGRANTQYF.

The chain uses TRBV5-1 and TRBJ2-7; 9 nucleotides line up with TRBD1. The trim removed 4 bases at V and 3 bases at J, leaving 5 bases unmatched. Per germline, CDR1 SGHRS and CDR2 YFSETQ. This CDR3 has 14 amino acids. The CDR3 loop is CASSLQTGGYEQYF. In nucleotides, the CDR3 is TGCGCCAGCAGCCTCCAGACAGGGGGCTACGAGCAGTACTTC.

This chain connects TRBV7-6 to TRBJ2-3; D may be TRBD1 (5 bases). The V gene's germline CDR1 is SGHVS and CDR2 FNYEAQ. This CDR3 is built from 19 residues. V shed 3 bases and J shed 2 bases, with 24 bases lying between them. This CDR3 is CASSLSDPGLQGLTDTQYF. The CDR3 DNA reads as TGTGCCAGCAGCTTGTCGGACCCCGGGCTCCAGGGCCTCACAGATACGCAGTATTTT.

The CDR3 region has the DNA TGTGCTAGTGGTTTGGGAAAGACTAGCGGGGAGTACACAGATACGCAGTATTTT. It is translated as CASGLGKTSGEYTDTQYF. The chain links TRBV12-5 to TRBJ2-3; 11 nucleotides match TRBD2. The V gene's germline CDR1 is LGHNT and CDR2 FRNRAP. V lost 1 base, J lost 2 bases, and 8 bases stayed unmatched. The CDR3 consists of 18 residues.

V gene TRBV7-9 combines with J gene TRBJ2-2; a weak D match, TRBD2 (6 bases). V gave up 8 bases and J gave up 5 bases, with 18 bases separating them. This CDR3 spans 15 amino acids. Looked up from germline, CDR1 is SEHNR and CDR2 is FQNEAQ (reference sequence). CDR3 amino acids: CASDPGGSRTGELFF. The CDR3 DNA reads as TGTGCCAGCGACCCTGGGGGGAGTCGTACCGGGGAGCTGTTTTTT.

The V call is TRBV5-6, the J call TRBJ1-6; D is possibly TRBD1 (5 bases). The germline gives CDR1 SGHDT, CDR2 YYEEEE. Trimming shortened V by 3 bases and J by 7 bases, and 8 bases separated the two germline ends. This CDR3 is 13 amino acids long. The CDR3 DNA reads TGTGCCAGCAGCTACTCAGGGAATTCACCCCTCCACTTT. Translated: CASSYSGNSPLHF.

The chain joins TRBV7-5 to TRBJ1-1; TRBD1 is taken as the D call from the table, unchecked against the DNA. TRBV7-5 is tagged as a pseudogene. This CDR3 is built from 14 residues. The CDR3 protein is CVRSLRQTNTEAFF. For the CDR3, the DNA is TGTGTCAGAAGCCTTCGACAGACGAACACTGAAGCTTTCTTT.

The chain recombines TRBV29-1 with TRBJ2-7; D unresolved. Trimming took 4 bases from V and 6 from J, leaving 7 bases between them. The length of the CDR3 is 10 residues. Per germline, CDR1 SQVTM and CDR2 ANQGSEA. The CDR3 reads CSVGYTEQYF. CDR3 DNA: TGCAGCGTTGGGTATACCGAGCAGTACTTC.

In its sample, this clone was seen once. This sequence joins TRBV29-1 and TRBJ2-2; 7 bases agree with TRBD2. Per germline, CDR1 SQVTM and CDR2 ANQGSEA. J gave up 2 bases and V 4 bases, and 4 bases lay outside the gene matches. The CDR3 has 14 residues. CDR3 sequence: CSVVTGGNTGELFF. As DNA, the CDR3 is TGCAGCGTTGTTACGGGGGGAAACACCGGGGAGCTGTTTTTT.